These 5 T cell receptor beta chains came from one sample sequenced in a study of T cell responses to AZD1222 COVID-19 vaccine. Data came from immunoSEQ multiplex PCR; TCRdb stores just in-frame clones and leaves some out. The sample holds 90,000 to 130,000 clones, around 93% seen once. The sample was peripheral blood, taken 28 days after the second AZD1222 dose. Receptor source: an adult who received the AZD1222 COVID-19 vaccine.

The chain carries TRBV4-1 and TRBJ1-2; no clear D gene. Germline V gene sequence: CDR1 MGHRA, CDR2 YSYEKL. The CDR3 loop spans 14 amino acids. Trimming left V 1 base short and J 3 bases short, with 9 bases between. The CDR3 is CASSQGYTDYGYTF. The CDR3 bases are TGCGCCAGCAGCCAAGGATACACTGACTATGGCTACACCTTC.

The table lists this clone with a count of one. CDR3 bases: TGTGCCTGGAGTGCCGGCTCAGCAACTAATGAAAAACTGTTTTTT. Residues: CAWSAGSATNEKLFF. The V call is TRBV30, the J call TRBJ1-4; the D is unclear. V was trimmed by 1 base and J by 0 bases, leaving 9 bases between them. This CDR3 spans 15 amino acids. The V gene's germline CDR1 is GTSNPN and CDR2 SVGIG (reference sequence).

CDR3 sequence: CSVEGGGGKFNSPLHF. The CDR3 DNA sequence: TGCAGCGTTGAGGGTGGGGGGGGAAAATTTAATTCACCCCTCCACTTT. This chain links TRBV29-1 with TRBJ1-6; possibly TRBD1 for D (5 bases). V was clipped by 3 bases and J by 6 bases, with 18 bases between them. The CDR3 has 16 residues. The V gene's germline CDR1 is SQVTM and CDR2 ANQGSEA.

In its sample, this clone was seen once. For the CDR3, the DNA is TGTGCCAGCAGCTTGGCAGGGGTTTCCTATAATTCACCCCTCCACTTT. Its protein product is CASSLAGVSYNSPLHF. V gene TRBV5-5 combines with J gene TRBJ1-6; D may be TRBD1 (6 bases). The CDR3 is 16 residues long. Trimming shortened V by 0 bases and J by 1 base, and 8 bases separated the two germline ends. CDR1 is SGHKS and CDR2 is YYEKEE in the germline V gene (reference sequence).

The rearrangement uses TRBV12-3 or TRBV12-4 and TRBJ1-2; no definite D call. V lost 2 bases and J 1 base, leaving 5 bases between the germline ends. The CDR3 spans 13 residues. Here the CDR3 reads CASSLNLNYGYTF. The CDR3 DNA sequence: TGTGCCAGCAGTTTAAACCTTAACTATGGCTACACCTTC.